Listed here is a single T cell receptor beta chain. HIV-negative, healthy adults without recent acute infections or vaccinations were the donors. The unsorted PBMC replicate PCRs were performed with roughly 300 ng DNA, 30,000 to 35,000 T cell genomes. Assay used: immunoSEQ multiplex PCR; TCRdb lists only in-frame clones, some missing. Here the sample spans 450,000 to 650,000 clones, around three quarters being singletons. The data stem from a study of shared clonotypes between healthy human individuals. CDR1 SGDLS and CDR2 YYNGEE come from the germline V gene. This CDR3 has 17 amino acids. V was trimmed by 0 bases and J by 3 bases, leaving 18 bases between them.

The chain employs TRBV9 and TRBJ1-2, with D perhaps matching TRBD1 (6 bases). The specimen sequenced was PBMCs. This receptor was identified in a woman between 40 and 50 years old in good health. Some clones in this sample may be carry-over from other donors' samples. The CDR3: CASSVGLTGSGDYGYTF. CDR3 nucleotide sequence: TGTGCCAGCAGCGTAGGCTTGACAGGCAGTGGGGACTATGGCTACACCTTC.